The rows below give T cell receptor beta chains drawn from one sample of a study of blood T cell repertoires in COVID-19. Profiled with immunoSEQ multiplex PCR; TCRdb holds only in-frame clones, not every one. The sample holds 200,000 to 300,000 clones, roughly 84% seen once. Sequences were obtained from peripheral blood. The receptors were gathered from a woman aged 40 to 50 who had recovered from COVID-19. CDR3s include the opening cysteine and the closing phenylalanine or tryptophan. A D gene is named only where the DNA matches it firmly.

CDR3nt: TGTGCCAGCAGAACCGGACAGCCACAAATAAACACCATATATTTT
CDR3aa: CASRTGQPQINTIYF
len: 15
j_gene: TRBJ1-3
d_gene: -
v_gene: TRBV6-5

CDR3nt: TGTGCCTGGGACAGGGGGCCTGGGGCCAACGTCCTGACTTTC
CDR3aa: CAWDRGPGANVLTF
len: 14
j_gene: TRBJ2-6
d_gene: TRBD1
v_gene: TRBV30

CDR3nt: TGTGCCAGCTCCAGGGAGGATGAGCAGTTCTTC
CDR3aa: CASSREDEQFF
len: 11
j_gene: TRBJ2-1
d_gene: -
v_gene: TRBV2

CDR3nt: TGTGCCAGCAGTTCAAACTACTACGAGCAGTACTTC
CDR3aa: CASSSNYYEQYF
len: 12
j_gene: TRBJ2-7
d_gene: -
v_gene: TRBV6-2/TRBV6-3

CDR3nt: TGTGCCAGCAGCTGGGGGGACAGCTCTGGAAACACCATATATTTT
CDR3aa: CASSWGDSSGNTIYF
len: 15
j_gene: TRBJ1-3
d_gene: TRBD1
v_gene: TRBV3-1/TRBV3-2

CDR3nt: TGTGCCAGCAGTTTAAGGACAGGGTACTCCGGGGAGCTGTTTTTT
CDR3aa: CASSLRTGYSGELFF
len: 15
j_gene: TRBJ2-2
d_gene: TRBD1
v_gene: TRBV28

CDR3nt: TGCAGTGCTAGTCTGGGGAGGTTCTTATCACCCCTCCACTTT
CDR3aa: CSASLGRFLSPLHF
len: 14
j_gene: TRBJ1-6
d_gene: -
v_gene: TRBV20-1

CDR3nt: TGTGCCAGCGTCGGGGGGGCCTACGAGCAGTACTTC
CDR3aa: CASVGGAYEQYF
len: 12
j_gene: TRBJ2-7
d_gene: TRBD2
v_gene: TRBV7-9

CDR3nt: TGTGCCACCAGCCTTGACAGGGGGCCATATCAGCCCCAGCATTTT
CDR3aa: CATSLDRGPYQPQHF
len: 15
j_gene: TRBJ1-5
d_gene: TRBD1
v_gene: TRBV15

CDR3nt: TGTGCCTGGAGCGCAGGGTACCAGCCCCAGCATTTT
CDR3aa: CAWSAGYQPQHF
len: 12
j_gene: TRBJ1-5
d_gene: -
v_gene: TRBV30

CDR3nt: TGTGCCACCAGCATGCGCCGAACGGGTACGCAGTATTTT
CDR3aa: CATSMRRTGTQYF
len: 13
j_gene: TRBJ2-3
d_gene: -
v_gene: TRBV15

CDR3nt: TGTGCCAGCACCCAGGGACAGGGGGCACACAATGAGCAGTTCTTC
CDR3aa: CASTQGQGAHNEQFF
len: 15
j_gene: TRBJ2-1
d_gene: TRBD1
v_gene: TRBV6-5

CDR3nt: TGTGCCAGCAGGGGACAGGGCCTCAATCAGCCCCAGCATTTT
CDR3aa: CASRGQGLNQPQHF
len: 14
j_gene: TRBJ1-5
d_gene: TRBD1
v_gene: TRBV6-5

CDR3nt: TGTGCCAGCAGCCAATTTTTGCTAGCGGGGGGGCAGTACAATGAGCAGTTCTTC
CDR3aa: CASSQFLLAGGQYNEQFF
len: 18
j_gene: TRBJ2-1
d_gene: TRBD2
v_gene: TRBV3-1/TRBV3-2